This TCR beta chain derives from a study of cytomegalovirus exposure and HLA in healthy donors. Study information: Falling in the Caucasian-associated ancestry cluster were approximately 86% of approximately 410 genotyped donors.

The primer mix had 60 Vbeta and 13 Jbeta primers. Generated by immunoSEQ multiplex PCR, the TCRdb table keeps only in-frame clones and is missing some. The sample includes more than 150,000 clones, more than 85% of them seen just once. Study findings and constraints: Reportedly, cytomegalovirus status was diagnosed with high sensitivity and specificity.

V lost 3 bases, J lost 5 bases, and 20 bases lay in between. Germline assignment: CDR1 SGHTA and CDR2 FQGTGA. The CDR3 has 17 residues. This clone has only a few counts. Its antigen remains unknown. The sample was PBMCs. The receptor was isolated from a girl under three years old in good health and CMV-seronegative. This sequence joins TRBV7-3 and TRBJ2-1, with D perhaps TRBD2 (6 bases). The CDR3 sequence is CASSFRHFSGPHNEQFF. In nucleotides, the CDR3 is TGTGCCAGCAGCTTCAGACATTTTAGCGGTCCTCACAATGAGCAGTTCTTC.